This T cell receptor (beta chain) stems from a study of T cell responses to AZD1222 COVID-19 vaccine. Notes on this clone: What it recognizes is unknown.

Assay: immunoSEQ multiplex PCR; the TCRdb copy retains only in-frame clones and omits some. The sample has over 150,000 clones; 87% are singletons. Study-wide points: Receipt of two AZD1222 doses was followed by a rise in Spike-specific TCR breadth and depth. The study reported that nearly half of spike-specific TCRs target unmutated variant regions.

The starting material was peripheral blood, obtained 28 days after the second AZD1222 dose. This TCR derives from an adult who received the AZD1222 COVID-19 vaccine.

The CDR3 is CASSLSEGNLGSPLHF. The CDR3 nucleotides are TGCGCCAGCAGCCTAAGCGAAGGGAATTTAGGTTCACCCCTCCACTTT. The chain recombines TRBV4-1 with TRBJ1-6; D uncertain. This CDR3 comprises 16 residues. Germline CDR1 is MGHRA and CDR2 is YSYEKL. V gave up 4 bases and J gave up 9 bases, with 19 bases separating them.